A single sample is the source of the 9 T cell receptor beta chains below, sequenced in a study of OX40 agonist ivuxolimab in advanced cancers. Clones were read by immunoSEQ multiplex PCR, and TCRdb kept only the in-frame ones, dropping some. The top ten hold around 2% of the sample, which has tens of thousands of clones, 85% seen once. The source was CD4+ or CD8+ T cells sorted from blood, collected in a trial of the OX40 agonist ivuxolimab. Every receptor here comes from an adult with an advanced solid tumor such as melanoma, head and neck, liver or kidney cancer.

This rearrangement joins TRBV5-1 to TRBJ2-7, with 8 bases identical to TRBD1. Germline CDR1 and CDR2: SGHRS and YFSETQ. The CDR3 covers 14 residues. V lost 4 bases, J lost 2 bases, and 5 bases stayed unmatched. Here the CDR3 reads CASSTAGGPYEQYF. CDR3 sequence (DNA): TGCGCCAGCAGCACTGCAGGGGGCCCCTACGAGCAGTACTTC. Drawing the rest from reference TRBV5-1 and TRBJ2-7, the complete variable domain is KAGVTQTPRYLIKTRGQQVTLSCSPISGHRSVSWYQQTPGQGLQFLFEYFSETQRNKGNFPGRFSGRQFSNSRSEMNVSTLELGDSALYLCASSTAGGPYEQYFGPGTRLTVT.

A few counts support this clone. This chain connects TRBV7-8 to TRBJ1-6; D not certain. The germline CDR1 and CDR2 sequences are SGHVS and FQNEAQ. The CDR3 is made up of 12 amino acids. V was shortened by 2 bases and J by 8 bases, with 4 bases between the two germline ends. CDR3 sequence: CASSLTDSPLHF. The DNA of the CDR3 is TGTGCCAGCAGCTTAACGGATTCACCCCTCCACTTT. Looking up the rest from reference TRBV7-8 and TRBJ1-6 gives the full variable domain: GAGVSQSPRYKVAKRGQDVALRCDPISGHVSLFWYQQALGQGPEFLTYFQNEAQLDKSGLPSDRFFAERPEGSVSTLKIQRTQQEDSAVYLCASSLTDSPLHFGNGTRLTVT.

The chain recombines TRBV9 with TRBJ2-3; a weak D match, TRBD2 (6 bases). With 4 bases removed from V and 2 bases from J, the gap between germline ends came to 11 bases. CDR1 is SGDLS and CDR2 is YYNGEE in the germline V gene. There are 14 residues in the CDR3. CDR3 coding DNA: TGTGCCAGCAGCTCCCGGGACTTCACAGATACGCAGTATTTT. Protein: CASSSRDFTDTQYF.

The V gene is TRBV10-3, the J gene TRBJ2-1; D unclear. Trimming shortened V by 6 bases and J by 1 base, and 25 bases separated the two germline ends. This CDR3 spans 19 amino acids. Per germline, CDR1 ENHRY and CDR2 SYGVKD. DNA for the CDR3: TGTGCCATCAGACCTACATTGGGGAAGGAATTACGGTCCTACAATGAGCAGTTCTTC. It specifies CAIRPTLGKELRSYNEQFF.

The chain couples TRBV27 to TRBJ1-2, with D possibly being TRBD1 (5 bases). V was shortened by 3 bases and J by 2 bases, with 19 bases between the two germline ends. The germline CDR1 and CDR2 sequences are MNHEY and SMNVEV (reference sequence). This CDR3 has 17 residues. As DNA, the CDR3 is TGTGCCAGCAGTTTCCAAGGAGGGGCCGGGGGAAACTATGGCTACACCTTC. Translating gives CASSFQGGAGGNYGYTF.

The table lists this clone with a few counts. This chain connects TRBV10-3 to TRBJ1-1; D uncertain. The CDR3 has 13 residues. Per germline, CDR1 ENHRY and CDR2 SYGVKD. V shed 8 bases and J shed 0 bases, with 10 bases lying between them. This CDR3 reads CAILRDLNTEAFF. In DNA form, the CDR3 reads TGTGCCATCCTCAGAGACCTGAACACTGAAGCTTTCTTT.

This rearrangement joins TRBV28 to TRBJ1-5; D not resolved. The CDR3 consists of 12 residues. Germline V gives CDR1 MDHEN, CDR2 SYDVKM. The CDR3 DNA reads TGTGCTACATATAGCAGCAATCAGCCCCAGCATTTT. This encodes CATYSSNQPQHF.

Only a few counts were recorded for this clone. This chain links TRBV5-1 with TRBJ2-7, with 9 bases matching TRBD1. From germline, CDR1 is SGHRS and CDR2 YFSETQ. J was trimmed by 4 bases and V by 1 base; bases with no gene match: 6. The CDR3 runs 15 residues. As DNA, the CDR3 is TGCGCCAGCAGCTTGCACTGGACAGGGGCTTACGAGCAGTACTTC. This codes for CASSLHWTGAYEQYF.

The rearrangement uses TRBV7-8 and TRBJ1-1; D ambiguous. The CDR3 extends over 14 amino acids. CDR1 and CDR2 (germline): SGHVS, FQNEAQ. V lost 4 bases to trimming and J lost 4 bases, with 13 bases between them. The CDR3 is CASSSRVGITEAFF. CDR3 DNA sequence: TGTGCCAGCAGCTCCCGGGTTGGGATCACTGAAGCTTTCTTT.